This record looks at one TCR beta chain sequence and its context. Its antigen is not known. The germline CDR1 and CDR2 sequences are SNHLY and FYNNEI. V lost 3 bases and J lost 7, with 12 bases in between. The CDR3 length is 13 residues. This sample stems from a study of cytomegalovirus exposure and HLA in healthy donors. At the level of the study: HLA-typed donors contributed 65 million to 95 million unique TCRs, which were held in an early data release. Findings of the study overall: Previous analysis showed most TCR beta V segments were productive about 90% or about 30% of the time. Later analysis identified a missense DCLRE1C variant that was linked to TCR beta V- and J-gene trimming.

The PCR used 60 Vbeta and 13 Jbeta primers. This table comes from immunoSEQ multiplex PCR, and its TCRdb copy is limited to in-frame clones, with some not included. The repertoire holds 100,000 to 150,000 clones, 77% seen once, with about 13% in the top ten. The sequence was collected from a middle-aged woman in good health and CMV-seropositive. The sequencing input was PBMCs. The chain links TRBV2 to TRBJ1-2; D remains unclear. CDR3 loop: CASSDNTGTGYTF. The DNA for the CDR3 is TGTGCCAGCAGTGACAATACCGGTACTGGCTACACCTTC.